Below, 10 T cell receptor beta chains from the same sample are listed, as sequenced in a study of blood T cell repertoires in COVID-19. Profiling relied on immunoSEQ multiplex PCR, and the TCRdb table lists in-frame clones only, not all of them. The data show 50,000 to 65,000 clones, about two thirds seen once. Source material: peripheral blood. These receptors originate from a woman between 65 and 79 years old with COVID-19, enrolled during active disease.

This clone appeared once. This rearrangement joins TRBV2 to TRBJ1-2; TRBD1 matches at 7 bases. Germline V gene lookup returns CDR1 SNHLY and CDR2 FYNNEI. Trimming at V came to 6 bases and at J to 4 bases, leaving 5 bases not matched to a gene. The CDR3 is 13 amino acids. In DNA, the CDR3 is TGTGCCAGCAGCCCACAGGGGCCCTATGGCTACACCTTC. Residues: CASSPQGPYGYTF. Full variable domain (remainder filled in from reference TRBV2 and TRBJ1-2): EPEVTQTPSHQVTQMGQEVILRCVPISNHLYFYWYRQILGQKVEFLVSFYNNEISEKSEIFDDQFSVERPDGSNFTLKIRSTKLEDSAMYFCASSPQGPYGYTFGSGTRLTVV.

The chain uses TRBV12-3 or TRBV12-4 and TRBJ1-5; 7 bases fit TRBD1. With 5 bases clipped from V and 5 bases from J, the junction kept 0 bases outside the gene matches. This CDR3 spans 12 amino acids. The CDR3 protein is CASSDRDQPQHF. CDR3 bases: TGTGCCAGCAGTGACAGGGATCAGCCCCAGCATTTT.

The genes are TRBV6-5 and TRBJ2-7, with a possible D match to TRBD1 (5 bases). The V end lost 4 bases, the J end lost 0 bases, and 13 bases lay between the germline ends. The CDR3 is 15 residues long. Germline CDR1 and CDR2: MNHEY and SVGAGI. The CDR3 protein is CASSSGRLPSYEQYV. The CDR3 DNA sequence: TGTGCCAGCAGTTCAGGGCGGTTACCCTCCTACGAGCAGTACGTC.

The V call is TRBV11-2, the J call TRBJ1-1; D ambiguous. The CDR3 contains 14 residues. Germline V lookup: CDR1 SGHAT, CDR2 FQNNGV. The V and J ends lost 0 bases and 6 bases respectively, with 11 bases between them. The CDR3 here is CASSLEVPTAEAFF. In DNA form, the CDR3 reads TGTGCCAGCAGCTTAGAAGTCCCCACAGCTGAAGCTTTCTTT.

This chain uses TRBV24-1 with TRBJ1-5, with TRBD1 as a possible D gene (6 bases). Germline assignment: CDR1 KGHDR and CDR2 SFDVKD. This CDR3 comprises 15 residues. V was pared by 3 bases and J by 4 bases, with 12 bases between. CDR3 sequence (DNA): TGTGCCACCAGTGATCCGAGGGGGGGTAATCAGCCCCAGCATTTT. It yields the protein CATSDPRGGNQPQHF.

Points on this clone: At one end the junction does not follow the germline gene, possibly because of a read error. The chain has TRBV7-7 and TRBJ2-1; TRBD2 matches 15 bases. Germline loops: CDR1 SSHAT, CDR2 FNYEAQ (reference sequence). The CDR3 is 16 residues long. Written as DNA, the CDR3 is TGTGCTAGCAGCTCCGGACTAGCGGGAGGGCCGGGTGAGCAGTTCTTC. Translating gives CASSSGLAGGPGEQFF.

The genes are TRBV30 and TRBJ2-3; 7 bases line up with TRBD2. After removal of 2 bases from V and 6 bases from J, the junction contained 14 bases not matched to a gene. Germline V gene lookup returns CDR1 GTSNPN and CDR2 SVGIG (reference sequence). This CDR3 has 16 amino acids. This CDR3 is CAWSRLAGVYYDTQYF. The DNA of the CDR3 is TGTGCCTGGAGTAGGTTGGCGGGAGTATACTACGATACGCAGTATTTT.

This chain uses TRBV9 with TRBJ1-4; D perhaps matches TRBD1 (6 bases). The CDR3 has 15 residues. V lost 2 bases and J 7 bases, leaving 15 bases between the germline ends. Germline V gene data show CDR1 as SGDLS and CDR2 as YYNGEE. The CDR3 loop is CASSVLGRGGEKLFF. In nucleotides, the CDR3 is TGTGCCAGCAGCGTTTTGGGCAGAGGGGGTGAAAAACTGTTTTTT.

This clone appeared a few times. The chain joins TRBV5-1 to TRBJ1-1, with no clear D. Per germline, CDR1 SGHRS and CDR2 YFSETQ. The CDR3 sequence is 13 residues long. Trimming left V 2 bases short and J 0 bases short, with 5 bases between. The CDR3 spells CASSFLLNTEAFF. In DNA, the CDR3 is TGCGCCAGCAGCTTTCTCTTGAACACTGAAGCTTTCTTT.

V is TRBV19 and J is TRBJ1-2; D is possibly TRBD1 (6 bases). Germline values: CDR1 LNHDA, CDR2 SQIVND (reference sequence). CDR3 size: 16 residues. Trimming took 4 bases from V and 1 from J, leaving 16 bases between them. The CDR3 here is CASSTTPGHFNYGYTF. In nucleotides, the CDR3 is TGTGCCAGTAGTACCACGCCGGGACACTTTAACTATGGCTACACCTTC. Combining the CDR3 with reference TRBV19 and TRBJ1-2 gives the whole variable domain DGGITQSPKYLFRKEGQNVTLSCEQNLNHDAMYWYRQDPGQGLRLIYYSQIVNDFQKGDIAEGYSVSREKKESFPLTVTSAQKNPTAFYLCASSTTPGHFNYGYTFGSGTRLTVV.